The source of this T cell receptor beta chain is a study of early T cells in non-severe SARS-CoV-2 infection. Study background: Bulk RNA isolated from unsorted whole blood underwent sequencing; chains were not paired. Study outcomes and limitations: Reliance on VDJdb matching favored anti-spike CD8 responses; private and CD4 specificities were missed.

Concerning this clonotype: The antigen remains unidentified.

The germline V and J ends were trimmed by 4 bases and 5 bases, with 14 bases remaining between them. The CDR3 has 14 amino acids. The V gene's germline CDR1 is SGHRS and CDR2 YFSETQ. cDNA molecules, individually, were tagged with unique molecular identifiers. TCRdb analysed the 5' RACE reads with MiXCR anew, one entry per CDR3 protein. Of approximately 90,000 distinct CDR3 sequences detected, around 17% appear once; the ten largest clones hold 5% to 5.5%. The clonotype comes from an adult who was a healthcare worker with PCR-confirmed SARS-CoV-2 infection or an uninfected control (not recorded which). The rearrangement links TRBV5-1 to TRBJ2-3; D possibly uses TRBD1 or TRBD2 (5 bases each). Source: whole blood, taken at baseline. CDR3 protein: CASSPGPEGDTQYF. In DNA form, the CDR3 reads TGCGCCAGCAGCCCAGGGCCCGAGGGAGATACGCAGTATTTT.